What follows is one T cell receptor beta chain and its context. Its antigen remains unknown. This record belongs to a study of cytomegalovirus exposure and HLA in healthy donors. Study conclusions and caveats: Later work found that TCR association rates differed between HLA loci; DRB1 had the most and HLA-C the fewest. Reportedly, fewer N-insertions than the roughly 700-donor mean appeared in an Asian-associated ancestry cluster in a later analysis. For most TCR beta V segments, an earlier analysis put the productive rate at about 90% or about 30% of the time.

It was with 60 Vbeta and 13 Jbeta primers that the PCR ran. Method: immunoSEQ multiplex PCR; TCRdb's copy keeps in-frame clones and lacks some. The table lists about 190,000 clones, roughly 87% of them singletons. Germline V lookup: CDR1 LNHDA, CDR2 SQIVND (reference sequence). V shed 6 bases and J 6 bases; nucleotides not matched to a gene: 11. This CDR3 contains 15 residues. Sequencing was done on a sample of PBMCs. The origin of this receptor is a man over 45 in good health and CMV-seronegative. The chain joins TRBV19 to TRBJ2-1; 7 nucleotides align to TRBD2. For the CDR3, the DNA is TGTGCCAGTAGCCCATTCCTAGGCGGGGGCAATGAGCAGTTCTTC. It yields the protein CASSPFLGGGNEQFF.